Below, 26 T cell receptor beta chains from the same sample are listed, as sequenced in a study of OX40 agonist ivuxolimab in advanced cancers. This table comes from immunoSEQ multiplex PCR, and its TCRdb copy is limited to in-frame clones, with some not included. The sample carries over 100,000 clones, 80% to 90% recorded once. Source: CD4+ or CD8+ T cells sorted from blood, taken in a trial of the OX40 agonist ivuxolimab. The receptors derive from an adult with an advanced solid tumor such as melanoma, head and neck, liver or kidney cancer.

The chain combines TRBV15 with TRBJ1-1; D gene ambiguous. V dropped 9 bases and J dropped 1 base, with 15 bases sitting between them. Germline V gene lookup returns CDR1 LNHNV and CDR2 YYDKDF (reference sequence). There are 14 residues in the CDR3. CDR3 DNA sequence: TGTGCCACTAACAGCCCATCCTGGAACACTGAAGCTTTCTTT. Its protein is CATNSPSWNTEAFF.

This sequence joins TRBV18 and TRBJ1-4; TRBD1 might be the D (5 bases). The CDR3 contains 14 residues. Per germline, CDR1 KGHSH and CDR2 LQKENI. The V gene lost 4 bases and the J gene lost 3 bases, with 9 bases spanning the gap. CDR3 sequence: CASSLQGPNEKLFF. In DNA form, the CDR3 reads TGTGCCAGCTCACTTCAGGGCCCTAATGAAAAACTGTTTTTT.

This chain uses TRBV11-1 with TRBJ1-3; the D is unclear. Per germline, CDR1 SGHAT and CDR2 FQDESV (reference sequence). The CDR3 extends over 17 amino acids. With 4 bases removed from V and 0 bases from J, the gap between germline ends came to 16 bases. CDR3 protein: CASSSPYSENSGNTIYF. The CDR3 bases are TGTGCCAGCAGCTCTCCATACAGCGAAAACTCTGGAAACACCATATATTTT.

The chain couples TRBV15 to TRBJ2-7; D is ambiguous. Germline V gene sequence: CDR1 LNHNV, CDR2 YYDKDF (reference sequence). The CDR3 is 16 residues long. Trimming left V 5 bases short and J 2 bases short, with 19 bases between. The CDR3 DNA reads as TGTGCCACCAGCTCACGCCTTACCAGGTTAGCCTACGAGCAGTACTTC. Residues: CATSSRLTRLAYEQYF. The full variable domain, in which reference TRBV15 and TRBJ2-7 provide the parts outside the CDR3, is DAMVIQNPRYQVTQFGKPVTLSCSQTLNHNVMYWYQQKSSQAPKLLFHYYDKDFNNEADTPDNFQSRRPNTSFCFLDIRSPGLGDTAMYLCATSSRLTRLAYEQYFGPGTRLTVT.

The chain combines TRBV19 with TRBJ2-7; 7 bases fit TRBD1. Trimming at V came to 8 bases and at J to 5 bases, leaving 12 bases not matched to a gene. This CDR3 has 14 residues. CDR1 and CDR2 (germline): LNHDA, SQIVND (reference sequence). The CDR3 reads CASAPTGFVNEQYF. CDR3 DNA: TGTGCCAGTGCCCCGACAGGGTTTGTAAACGAGCAGTACTTC.

The chain couples TRBV11-3 to TRBJ1-4; tentative D call: TRBD1 (6 bases). The germline V and J ends were trimmed by 2 bases and 4 bases, with 14 bases remaining between them. Germline CDR1 reads SGHNT; CDR2 reads YENEEA. CDR3 length: 16 residues. As DNA, the CDR3 is TGTGCCAGCAGCTTAACCAGGGGAGCCTTTAATGAAAAACTGTTTTTT. Translation gives CASSLTRGAFNEKLFF. Complete variable domain (other parts from reference TRBV11-3 and TRBJ1-4): EAGVVQSPRYKIIEKKQPVAFWCNPISGHNTLYWYLQNLGQGPELLIRYENEEAVDDSQLPKDRFSAERLKGVDSTLKIQPAELGDSAVYLCASSLTRGAFNEKLFFGSGTQLSVL.

The chain carries TRBV10-3 and TRBJ1-1; TRBD1 matches 7 bases. The germline gives CDR1 ENHRY, CDR2 SYGVKD. The CDR3 has 15 amino acids. With V trimmed by 7 bases and J by 0 bases, 8 bases remained unmatched. The CDR3 protein is CAITPTGAMNTEAFF. CDR3 coding DNA: TGTGCCATCACTCCTACAGGGGCTATGAACACTGAAGCTTTCTTT.

The V call is TRBV18, the J call TRBJ2-3, with D maybe TRBD1 (6 bases). This CDR3 contains 16 residues. Germline V gene lookup returns CDR1 KGHSH and CDR2 LQKENI. V was cut by 3 bases and J by 2 bases, with 15 bases left in between. The CDR3 is CASSPQTGSPTDTQYF. The CDR3 coding sequence is TGTGCCAGCTCACCTCAGACAGGTTCCCCCACAGATACGCAGTATTTT.

This clone has more than one count but fewer than ten. The chain employs TRBV10-1 and TRBJ1-6; 7 nucleotides match TRBD1. The CDR3 is 12 amino acids. Germline loops: CDR1 WNHNN, CDR2 SYGVQD (reference sequence). V dropped 8 bases and J dropped 10; count of bases not matched to a gene: 5. The CDR3 here is CASGDRDSPLHF. CDR3 in DNA: TGCGCCAGCGGAGACAGGGACTCACCCCTCCACTTT.

The chain recombines TRBV18 with TRBJ2-1; 8 bases are a match to TRBD2. CDR1 is KGHSH, CDR2 LQKENI, per germline. Germline trimming cut 5 bases from V and 7 bases from J; bases unmatched to any gene: 13. The CDR3 runs 16 residues. This CDR3 is CASSTRAGESINEQFF. In nucleotides, the CDR3 is TGTGCCAGCTCAACACGAGCGGGGGAGTCTATTAATGAGCAGTTCTTC.

This chain connects TRBV20-1 to TRBJ2-7; no reliable D call. Germline lookup yields CDR1 DFQATT and CDR2 SNEGSKA (reference sequence). The length of the CDR3 is 11 residues. DNA of the CDR3: TGCAGCTGGTGGGTTTCCTACGAGCAGTACTTC. Translating it yields CSWWVSYEQYF.

The chain recombines TRBV19 with TRBJ1-1, with D uncertain. Trimming stripped 7 bases from V and 1 base from J, with 7 bases between. Germline CDR1 is LNHDA and CDR2 is SQIVND (reference sequence). The CDR3 contains 12 residues. DNA of the CDR3: TGTGCCAGTACTACAGAGAACACTGAAGCTTTCTTT. This sequence encodes CASTTENTEAFF. The full variable domain, with the rest looked up from reference TRBV19 and TRBJ1-1, is DGGITQSPKYLFRKEGQNVTLSCEQNLNHDAMYWYRQDPGQGLRLIYYSQIVNDFQKGDIAEGYSVSREKKESFPLTVTSAQKNPTAFYLCASTTENTEAFFGQGTRLTVV.

This chain connects TRBV28 to TRBJ1-1; no definite D call. Trimming pared 4 bases from V and 7 bases from J, leaving 13 bases between. The germline V gene has CDR1 MDHEN and CDR2 SYDVKM. The CDR3 consists of 13 residues. The CDR3 DNA follows: TGTGCCAGCAGTTCTTCCGCCACGGTTGAAGCTTTCTTT. Encoded protein: CASSSSATVEAFF.

This sequence joins TRBV5-6 and TRBJ2-6; 9 bases are a match to TRBD1. The CDR3 has 19 amino acids. CDR1 is SGHDT and CDR2 is YYEEEE in the germline V gene. V was clipped by 7 bases and J by 0 bases; unmatched bases: 14. In nucleotides, the CDR3 is TGTGCCAGCGCGCCAATCGGGACAGGGACTTACTCTGGGGCCAACGTCCTGACTTTC. Translated: CASAPIGTGTYSGANVLTF.

The chain joins TRBV4-3 to TRBJ1-4; D is unclear. Germline CDR1 is LGHNA and CDR2 is YSLEER. V lost 0 bases, J lost 7 bases, and 15 bases lay in between. CDR3 length: 16 amino acids. CDR3 sequence (DNA): TGCGCCAGCAGCCAAGATCTAGTTGGGAATGGTGAAAAACTGTTTTTT. It codes for CASSQDLVGNGEKLFF.

The chain links TRBV10-3 to TRBJ2-7, with TRBD1 matching over 7 bases. The CDR3 runs to 16 residues. CDR1 is ENHRY, CDR2 SYGVKD, per germline. The J segment lost 2 bases and the V segment lost 2 bases, leaving 9 bases of the junction unmatched. The CDR3 coding sequence is TGTGCCATCAGTGAGGGGGCACCGGGACAGCCCTACGAGCAGTACTTC. The encoded protein is CAISEGAPGQPYEQYF.

The rearrangement uses TRBV4-3 and TRBJ1-4; no clear D gene. The ends were cut back, 0 bases at V and 8 bases at J, with 10 bases in the middle. Germline values: CDR1 LGHNA, CDR2 YSLEER. There are 14 residues in the CDR3. The CDR3 DNA reads as TGCGCCAGCAGCCAAGATCGGTTAGGAGAAAAACTGTTTTTT. Protein: CASSQDRLGEKLFF.

This chain links TRBV7-7 with TRBJ2-7; D is possibly TRBD1 (6 bases). This CDR3 contains 14 residues. Trimming cost V 4 bases and J 2 bases, with 12 bases left between them. Germline V gene data show CDR1 as SSHAT and CDR2 as FNYEAQ (reference sequence). The DNA for the CDR3 is TGTGCCAGCAGCTCACATCCAGGGGCCTACGAGCAGTACTTC. Translation: CASSSHPGAYEQYF.

This clone was counted once. J is TRBJ1-4 and V is TRBV19; no clear D. V was trimmed by 3 bases and J by 5 bases, leaving 10 bases between them. This CDR3 is 14 amino acids long. Germline CDR1 reads LNHDA; CDR2 reads SQIVND (reference sequence). CDR3: CASSMGIRNEKLFF. DNA of the CDR3: TGTGCCAGTAGTATGGGAATTAGGAATGAAAAACTGTTTTTT.

The CDR3 DNA sequence: TGCGCCAGCAGCTCACGGCCGATGACTAGCGGGGGGAACACAGATACGCAGTATTTT. This translates into CASSSRPMTSGGNTDTQYF. The V and J genes are TRBV5-1 and TRBJ2-3, with 13 bases aligning to TRBD2. J lost 2 bases, V lost 3 bases, and 12 bases had no gene match. The CDR3 covers 19 residues. From germline, CDR1 is SGHRS and CDR2 YFSETQ.

This chain links TRBV18 with TRBJ2-7; TRBD1 is a possible D gene (6 bases). CDR1 and CDR2 (germline): KGHSH, LQKENI. The CDR3 runs 14 residues. The ends were cut back, 4 bases at V and 2 bases at J, with 12 bases in the middle. The CDR3 loop is CASSRAGEAYEQYF. The CDR3 nucleotides read TGTGCCAGCTCACGGGCAGGGGAAGCCTACGAGCAGTACTTC.

A few counts support this clone. Here the CDR3 reads CASSEGGGYIFEQFF. The CDR3 nucleotides are TGTGCCAGCAGTGAAGGAGGGGGCTATATTTTTGAGCAGTTCTTC. This chain uses TRBV2 with TRBJ2-1; 7 bases map to TRBD1. The CDR3 is 15 residues long. Per the germline V gene, CDR1 is SNHLY and CDR2 is FYNNEI. V was clipped by 1 base and J by 9 bases; unmatched bases: 9.

The V and J genes are TRBV7-2 and TRBJ1-5, with 9 bases aligning to TRBD1. The J segment lost 5 bases and the V segment lost 4 bases, leaving 3 bases of the junction unmatched. This CDR3 is 14 amino acids long. CDR1 is SGHTA and CDR2 is FQGNSA in the germline V gene. The CDR3 is CASSSGTGHQPQHF. The CDR3 coding sequence is TGTGCCAGCAGCTCCGGGACAGGGCATCAGCCCCAGCATTTT.

J is TRBJ2-4 and V is TRBV18, with 8 bases identical to TRBD1. Trimming took 4 bases from V and 5 from J; bases not matched to a gene: 7. The CDR3 contains 15 residues. Germline CDR1 reads KGHSH; CDR2 reads LQKENI. CDR3 loop: CASSQGDRPENIQYF. In DNA, the CDR3 is TGTGCCAGCTCACAGGGGGACAGGCCAGAAAACATTCAGTACTTC.

This clone appeared once. A read error may account for a junction end that differs from germline. This chain joins TRBV5-6 and TRBJ1-1; D may be TRBD1 (5 bases). CDR3 length: 14 residues. Germline V CDR1 and CDR2: SGHDT, YYEEEE. The CDR3 sequence: CASSLGGGNNEAFF. For the CDR3, the DNA is TGTGCCAGCAGCTTGGGCGGGGGGAACAATGAAGCTTTCTTT.

This clone was found a few times. The chain is built from TRBV7-2 and TRBJ1-2, with 8 positions matching TRBD1. Trimming took 5 bases from V and 1 from J; bases not matched to a gene: 9. Looked up from germline, CDR1 is SGHTA and CDR2 is FQGNSA. This CDR3 is 16 amino acids long. CDR3 DNA: TGTGCCAGCAGCCGGGACAGGACGGGAAATAACTATGGCTACACCTTC. Translating it yields CASSRDRTGNNYGYTF.